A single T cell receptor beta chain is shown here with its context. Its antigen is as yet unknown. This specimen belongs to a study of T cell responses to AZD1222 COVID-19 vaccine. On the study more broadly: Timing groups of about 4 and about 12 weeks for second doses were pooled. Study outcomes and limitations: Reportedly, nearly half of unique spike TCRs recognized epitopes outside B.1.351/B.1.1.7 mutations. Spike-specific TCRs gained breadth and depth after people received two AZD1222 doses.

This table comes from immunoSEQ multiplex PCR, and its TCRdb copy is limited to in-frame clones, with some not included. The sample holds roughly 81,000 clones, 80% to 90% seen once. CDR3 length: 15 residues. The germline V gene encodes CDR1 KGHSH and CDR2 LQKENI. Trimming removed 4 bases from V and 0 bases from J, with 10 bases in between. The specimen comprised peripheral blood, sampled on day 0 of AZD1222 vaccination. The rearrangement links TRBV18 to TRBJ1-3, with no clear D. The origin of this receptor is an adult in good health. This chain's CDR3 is CASSLDISSGNTIYF. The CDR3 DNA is TGTGCCAGCTCACTTGACATAAGCTCTGGAAACACCATATATTTT.